This entry is about one TCR beta chain. Its antigen is unidentified. Because it lacks the conserved phenylalanine or tryptophan at the end, this CDR3 is likely a read error. With a constant-region primer, TCR beta cDNA was made from 500 ng of total RNA. Libraries of TCR beta came from three nested multiplex PCR rounds with slightly modified ARM-PCR. A C-beta reverse primer and TRBV1-TRBV30 forward primers served in each of the first two PCR rounds, at about 9 cycles apiece. TCRdb fed the multiplex PCR reads into MiXCR, producing one record per CDR3 protein. This sample has tens of thousands of distinct CDR3 sequences, with around 81% found just once. For each extraction, RNA and DNA were obtained together from approximately 20-30 mg of unsorted bulk tissue. The record originates from a study of tumor-infiltrating lymphocytes in primary liver carcinoma. As for the study in general: Stage T1-T3 N0M0 tumors spanned roughly 4 to 11 cm.

Study-level findings and limits: Top-250-clone fractions were significantly higher in tumors than in blood (p = 0.039). Merely about 7.5-24% of top clones occurred in all five tumor regions. Tumor-adjacent and tumor-blood pairs showed less overlap than tumor region pairs.

CDR1 and CDR2 from the germline V gene are MNHEY and SVGAGI. The CDR3 runs to 13 residues. The germline V and J ends were trimmed by 6 bases and 8 bases, with 11 bases remaining between them. Sequenced: liver tumor tissue from sampling region 2. Specified subset: tumor region T2, inferior pole. The chain recombines TRBV6-5 with TRBJ1-6; tentatively, D is TRBD1 (5 bases). The sequence was collected from a woman aged 25 to 39 with primary liver carcinoma and hepatitis B virus infection. The CDR3 reads CASRRGEYSPLHL. DNA of the CDR3: TGTGCCAGCAGGAGAGGGGAGTATTCACCCCTCCACCTT.